Included here is one T cell receptor beta chain sequence, with context. CDR1 and CDR2 from the germline V gene are SEHNR and FQNEAQ (reference sequence). The CDR3 extends over 13 amino acids. The trim removed 4 bases at V and 7 bases at J, leaving 4 bases unmatched. Authors' processing steps: How many nucleated cells were present was estimated from reference gene primer amplification. Here immunoSEQ multiplex PCR was the method, and the copy in TCRdb shows in-frame clones only, minus some. The DNA was the basis for D and trimming; V, J and clone size are from that table. The data hold 300,000 to 350,000 clones, with roughly 90% observed a single time. The data are from a study of blood T cell repertoires in COVID-19. Looking at the study overall: COVID-19 samples from acute and convalescent phases originated in the United States, Italy and Spain. The cDNA or gDNA used as material had been derived from T cells, B-cell-depleted T cells, or PBMCs.

The receptor comes from a woman between 65 and 79 years old with COVID-19, enrolled during active disease. Material: peripheral blood. This chain uses TRBV7-9 with TRBJ1-1, with TRBD1 matching 9 bases. The CDR3 reads CASSSQGADEAFF. The CDR3 DNA sequence: TGTGCCAGCAGCTCACAGGGGGCGGATGAAGCTTTCTTT.